This T cell receptor (beta chain) was documented in a study of Graves' ophthalmopathy and Graves' hyperthyroidism. The CDR3 length is 15 residues. V was shortened by 2 bases and J by 4 bases, with 14 bases between the two germline ends. From germline, CDR1 is SGHTA and CDR2 FQGNSA. Ophthalmopathy donors showed moderate-to-severe activity, CAS ≥3, NOSPECS ≥4 and a duration under 3 months. Overall study results and limits: Detection in blood was also observed for most expanded thyroid clonotypes above 0.001 frequency.

As for this clonotype: Its antigen is not known.

Researchers took RNA transcripts and amplified TCR beta CDR3 regions from them. Second-round multiplex PCR came after a first-round RT-PCR that employed HTBI primers. TCRdb fed the multiplex PCR reads into MiXCR, producing one record per CDR3 protein. The sample has under 250,000 distinct CDR3 sequences, roughly 21% seen once; the top ten hold roughly 42%. What was sequenced was peripheral blood. The chain recombines TRBV7-2 with TRBJ1-1; D is undetermined. The receptor was isolated from a woman in her 50s with Graves' ophthalmopathy. CDR3 sequence: CASSLSASRPTEAFF. CDR3 nucleotides: TGTGCCAGCAGCTTATCGGCGTCCAGGCCCACTGAAGCTTTCTTT.